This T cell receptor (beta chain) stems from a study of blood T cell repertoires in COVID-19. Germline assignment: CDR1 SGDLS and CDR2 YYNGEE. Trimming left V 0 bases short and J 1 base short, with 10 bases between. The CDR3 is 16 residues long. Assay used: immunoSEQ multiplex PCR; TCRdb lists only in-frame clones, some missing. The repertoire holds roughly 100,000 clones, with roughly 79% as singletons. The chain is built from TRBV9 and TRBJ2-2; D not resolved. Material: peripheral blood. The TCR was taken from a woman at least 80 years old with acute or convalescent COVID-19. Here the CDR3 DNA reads TGTGCCAGCAGCGTAGGTGGTGCGGTGAACACCGGGGAGCTGTTTTTT. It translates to CASSVGGAVNTGELFF.